The rows below give T cell receptor beta chains drawn from one sample of a study of OX40 agonist ivuxolimab in advanced cancers. The repertoire was sequenced with immunoSEQ multiplex PCR; TCRdb's copy has only in-frame clones and lacks some. This table holds tens of thousands of clones, 65% to 80% found once. Sample: CD4+ or CD8+ T cells sorted from blood, taken in a trial of the OX40 agonist ivuxolimab. Receptors originate from an adult with an advanced solid tumor such as melanoma, head and neck, liver or kidney cancer. Each CDR3 is given with its conserved first and last residue. The order of the fields is V gene, CDR3 length, J gene, CDR3 protein.

>TRBV7-9|15|TRBJ2-3
CASSLVGPMEDTQYF
>TRBV6-6|12|TRBJ1-6
CASSYSPTPLHF
>TRBV12-5|14|TRBJ2-5
CASGEDSGRETQYF
>TRBV10-2|13|TRBJ2-7
CASTGTGGYEQYF
>TRBV9|16|TRBJ1-4
CASSVGYRGSNEKLFF
>TRBV4-1|15|TRBJ2-1
CASSHLLVSYNEQFF
>TRBV7-2|15|TRBJ2-1
CASSLAVGGGAEQFF
>TRBV7-8|17|TRBJ1-4
CASSSRGAGVTNEKLFF
>TRBV6-5|13|TRBJ2-7
CASSYSRSYEQYF
>TRBV19|14|TRBJ2-5
CASRQPGDWETQYF
>TRBV4-1|14|TRBJ2-7
CASSQQASSYEQYF
>TRBV2|14|TRBJ2-2
CASRGAFGTGELFF
>TRBV29-1|13|TRBJ2-1
CSVVTPSGNEQFF
>TRBV10-2|15|TRBJ2-5
CASSEGGGVQETQYF
>TRBV4-1|15|TRBJ2-7
CASSHLTGRSYEQYF
>TRBV6-1|15|TRBJ1-5
CASSEAPWDGQPQHF
>TRBV27|17|TRBJ2-5
CASSLYGIGRGQETQYF
>TRBV7-2|16|TRBJ2-3
CASSSPEWLSTDTQYF
>TRBV5-6|15|TRBJ2-1
CASSFLGGGDVEQFF
>TRBV11-2|12|TRBJ1-2
CASSSGGDGYTF
>TRBV29-1|14|TRBJ1-1
CSVAIKLGDTEAFF
>TRBV29-1|14|TRBJ1-2
CSVAGTSFEYGYTF
>TRBV19|15|TRBJ2-3
CASERTSGSTDTQYF
>TRBV11-2|16|TRBJ2-7
CASSLPSEGTGVEQYF
>TRBV10-3|14|TRBJ2-1
CAISEPWTHNEQFF
>TRBV5-4|15|TRBJ1-1
CASSSPTWMNTEAFF
>TRBV13|15|TRBJ1-1
CASSPSASQNTEAFF
>TRBV7-6|18|TRBJ2-2
CASSRGLAGGQGTGELFF
>TRBV5-8|15|TRBJ2-2
CASSFWTEYTGELFF
>TRBV19|15|TRBJ2-2
CASSIRDYGTGELFF
>TRBV18|16|TRBJ2-7
CASSPEPAGSAYEQYF
>TRBV2|12|TRBJ2-5
CASWRGRETQYF
>TRBV5-8|15|TRBJ1-6
CASSYREIRDSPLHF
>TRBV30|13|TRBJ2-5
CASQYRVGETQYF
>TRBV19|14|TRBJ1-5
CASSVAVYNQPQHF
>TRBV7-8|15|TRBJ2-3
CASSDGQGPRDTQYF